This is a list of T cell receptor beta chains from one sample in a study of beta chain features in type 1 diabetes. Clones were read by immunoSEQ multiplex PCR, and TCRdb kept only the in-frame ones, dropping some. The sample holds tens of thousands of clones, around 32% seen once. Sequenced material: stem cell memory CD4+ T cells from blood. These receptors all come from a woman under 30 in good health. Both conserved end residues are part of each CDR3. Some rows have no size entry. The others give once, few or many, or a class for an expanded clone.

CDR3: CSVGTGGFADYGYTF; length: 15; V: TRBV29-1; size: once
CDR3: CASTAGGLSEAFF; length: 13; V: TRBV5-6; size: few
CDR3: CASSESFVEAKNIQYF; length: 16; V: TRBV10-1; size: .
CDR3: CATSERRQGSNQPQHF; length: 16; V: TRBV15; size: few
CDR3: CASSLGLAGEQFF; length: 13; V: TRBV7-2; size: .
CDR3: CAWSRAGAENYGYTF; length: 15; V: TRBV30; size: few
CDR3: CASSPGTTGELFF; length: 13; V: TRBV5-6; size: .
CDR3: CASSFRDRAILSNQPQHF; length: 18; V: TRBV7-3; size: few
CDR3: CASSHLPSRDSSAFF; length: 15; V: TRBV5-6; size: .
CDR3: CAARDGGIPGYTF; length: 13; V: TRBV6-1; size: .
CDR3: CASSSTGVGTGELFF; length: 15; V: TRBV11-3; size: once
CDR3: CASSGIAGGAQETQYF; length: 16; V: TRBV2; size: .
CDR3: CASSSGRGPNTGELFF; length: 16; V: TRBV11-3; size: .
CDR3: CASSTRGDKETQYF; length: 14; V: TRBV5-5; size: few
CDR3: CASSRTGGRGNQPQHF; length: 16; V: TRBV19; size: few
CDR3: CASSQGLASTYEQYF; length: 15; V: TRBV4-1; size: .
CDR3: CASSLEQLNTEAFF; length: 14; V: TRBV5-1; size: .
CDR3: CASSGGGAGETQYF; length: 14; V: TRBV9; size: .
CDR3: CASSSSAETQYF; length: 12; V: TRBV4-2; size: .
CDR3: CASSSPSGGSYNEQFF; length: 16; V: TRBV7-6; size: .
CDR3: CASSPLRQESGELFF; length: 15; V: TRBV5-1; size: few
CDR3: CASSLPGQGGTEAFF; length: 15; V: TRBV7-9; size: .
CDR3: CASRLGLAGKGETQYF; length: 16; V: TRBV7-2; size: few
CDR3: CASSLVTDTSYEQYF; length: 15; V: TRBV7-8; size: .
CDR3: CASSLGLARSSYNEQFF; length: 17; V: TRBV5-1; size: .
CDR3: CSVETNTEAFF; length: 11; V: TRBV29-1; size: few
CDR3: CASSPPLGGSGNTIYF; length: 16; V: TRBV18; size: few
CDR3: CASSFLAGRTSGSSYNEQFF; length: 20; V: TRBV7-8; size: .
CDR3: CASREEGDTQYF; length: 12; V: TRBV5-4; size: few
CDR3: CATSIREGVLAGTLLQETQYF; length: 21; V: TRBV15; size: .
CDR3: CASSQGARRGEQYF; length: 14; V: TRBV14; size: many
CDR3: CAPPRRGAGVNTEAFF; length: 16; V: TRBV30; size: .
CDR3: CASSLAEHANIQYF; length: 14; V: TRBV28; size: few
CDR3: CAISGTGDGYTF; length: 12; V: TRBV10-3; size: few
CDR3: CASSQEVGGGETQYF; length: 15; V: TRBV4-2; size: .
CDR3: CASTGGRGYEQYF; length: 13; V: TRBV27; size: .
CDR3: CATRRVSSTEAFF; length: 13; V: TRBV19; size: few
CDR3: CASSSDGTFQETQYF; length: 15; V: TRBV5-1; size: .
CDR3: CASSVSTGQTRQETQYF; length: 17; V: TRBV9; size: .
CDR3: CAWSAPGLARGEQFF; length: 15; V: TRBV30; size: .
CDR3: CASSLGPGDTEAFF; length: 14; V: TRBV5-1; size: few
CDR3: CASSSGGAGGYTF; length: 13; V: TRBV21-1; size: .
CDR3: CASSLSSGGPHNEQFF; length: 16; V: TRBV28; size: few
CDR3: CASSKTTNTGELFF; length: 14; V: TRBV7-9; size: .